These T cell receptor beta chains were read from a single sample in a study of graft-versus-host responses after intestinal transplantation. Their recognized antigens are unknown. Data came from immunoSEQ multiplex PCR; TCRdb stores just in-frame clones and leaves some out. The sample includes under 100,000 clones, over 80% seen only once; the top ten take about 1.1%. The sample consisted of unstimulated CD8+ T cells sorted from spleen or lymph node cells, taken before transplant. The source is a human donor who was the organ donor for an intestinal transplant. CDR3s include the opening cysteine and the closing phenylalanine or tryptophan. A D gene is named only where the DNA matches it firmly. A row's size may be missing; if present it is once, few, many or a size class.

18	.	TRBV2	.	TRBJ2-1	CASSRLVGPPSSYNEQFF	TGTGCCAGCAGTAGACTAGTTGGCCCCCCCAGCTCCTACAATGAGCAGTTCTTC
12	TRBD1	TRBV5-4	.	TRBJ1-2	CASRWAGGGYTF	TGTGCCAGCCGATGGGCAGGGGGGGGCTACACCTTC
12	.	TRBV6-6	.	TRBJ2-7	CATLTSSYEQYF	TGTGCCACTCTGACTAGCTCCTACGAGCAGTACTTC
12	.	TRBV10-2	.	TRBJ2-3	CASRTATDTQYF	TGCGCCAGCAGGACTGCCACAGATACGCAGTATTTT
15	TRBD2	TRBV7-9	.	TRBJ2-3	CASSPGLARTDTQYF	TGTGCCAGCAGCCCCGGACTAGCGCGCACAGATACGCAGTATTTT
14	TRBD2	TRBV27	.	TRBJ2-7	CASSQLAEGYEQYF	TGTGCCAGCAGTCAACTAGCGGAGGGGTACGAGCAGTACTTC
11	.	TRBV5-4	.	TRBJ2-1	CASSFNNEQFF	TGTGCCAGCAGCTTCAATAATGAGCAGTTCTTC
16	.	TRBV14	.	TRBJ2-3	CASSQAPVGELDTQYF	TGTGCCAGCAGCCAAGCCCCCGTGGGCGAGCTGGATACGCAGTATTTT
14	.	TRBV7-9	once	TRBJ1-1	CASSPPGGNTEAFF	TGTGCCAGCAGCCCCCCGGGGGGGAACACTGAAGCTTTCTTT
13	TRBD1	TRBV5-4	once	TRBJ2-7	CASSFDRDYEQYF	TGTGCCAGCAGCTTCGACAGGGATTACGAGCAGTACTTC
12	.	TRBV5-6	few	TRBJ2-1	CASSGTSYEQFF	TGTGCCAGCAGCGGTACTAGTTATGAGCAGTTCTTC
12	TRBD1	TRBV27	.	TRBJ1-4	CASADRGEKLLF	TGTGCCTCCGCGGACAGGGGTGAAAAACTGCTTTTT
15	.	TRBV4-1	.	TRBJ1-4	CASSRLLTDTEKLFF	TGCGCCAGCAGCCGCCTGCTCACTGATACGGAAAAACTGTTTTTT
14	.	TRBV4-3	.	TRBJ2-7	CASSQIHGVSEQYF	TGCGCCAGCAGCCAGATTCACGGAGTAAGCGAGCAGTACTTC
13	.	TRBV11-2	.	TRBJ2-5	CASSLEFGETQYF	TGTGCCAGCAGCTTAGAATTCGGGGAGACCCAGTACTTC
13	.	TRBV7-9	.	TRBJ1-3	CASSPRGGTTIYF	TGTGCCAGCAGCCCTCGCGGGGGTACCACCATATATTTT
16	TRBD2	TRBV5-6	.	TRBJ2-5	CASSTGLAGPQETQYF	TGTGCCAGCAGCACGGGACTAGCGGGACCACAAGAGACCCAGTACTTC
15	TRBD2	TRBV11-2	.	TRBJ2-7	CASSLGAAGGYEQYF	TGTGCCAGCAGCTTAGGGGCAGCCGGGGGGTACGAGCAGTACTTC
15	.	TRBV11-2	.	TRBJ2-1	CASSAVRGAYNEQFF	TGTGCCAGCAGCGCTGTCCGGGGGGCGTACAATGAGCAGTTCTTC
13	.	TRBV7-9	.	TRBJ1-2	CASSQDSPYGYTF	TGTGCCAGCAGCCAAGACAGCCCATATGGCTACACCTTC
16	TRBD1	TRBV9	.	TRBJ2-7	CASSERAGQGAYEQYF	TGTGCCAGCAGCGAGAGGGCGGGACAGGGGGCTTACGAGCAGTACTTC
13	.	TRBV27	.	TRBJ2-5	CASSLLGEETQYF	TGTGCCAGCAGTTTATTGGGCGAAGAGACCCAGTACTTC
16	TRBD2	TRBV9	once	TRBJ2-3	CASSVDRGGSGYTQYF	TGTGCCAGCAGCGTCGATCGGGGCGGGAGCGGGTATACGCAGTATTTT
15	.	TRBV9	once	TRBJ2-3	CASSPGGRVSDTQYF	TGTGCCAGCAGTCCAGGAGGGAGAGTCTCAGATACGCAGTATTTT
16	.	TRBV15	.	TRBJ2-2	CATSREASEDTGELFF	TGTGCCACCAGCAGAGAGGCTAGCGAAGACACCGGGGAGCTGTTTTTT
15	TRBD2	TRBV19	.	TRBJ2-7	CASSIGTSGEYEQYF	TGTGCCAGTAGTATTGGGACTAGCGGAGAGTACGAGCAGTACTTC
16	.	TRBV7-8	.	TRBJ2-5	CASTDHRAGLQETQYF	TGTGCCAGCACTGACCACAGGGCAGGGCTCCAAGAGACCCAGTACTTC
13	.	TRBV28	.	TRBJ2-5	CASSYHYQETQYF	TGTGCCAGCAGTTATCACTACCAAGAGACCCAGTACTTC
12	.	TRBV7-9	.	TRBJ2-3	CASSSRSPPQYF	TGTGCCAGCAGCTCCAGGTCCCCCCCGCAGTATTTT
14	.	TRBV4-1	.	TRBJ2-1	CASSQEGLHNEQFF	TGCGCCAGCAGCCAAGAGGGACTTCACAATGAGCAGTTCTTC
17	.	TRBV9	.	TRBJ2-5	CASSSSRARGDSETQYF	TGTGCCAGCAGCTCCAGCCGGGCTCGAGGGGACTCAGAGACCCAGTACTTC
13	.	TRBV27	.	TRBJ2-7	CASSFGHSYEQYF	TGTGCCAGCAGTTTTGGGCACTCCTACGAGCAGTACTTC
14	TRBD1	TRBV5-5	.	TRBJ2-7	CASSPGQGSYEQYF	TGTGCCAGCAGCCCGGGACAGGGCTCCTACGAGCAGTACTTC
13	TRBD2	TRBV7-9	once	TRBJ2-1	CASSLRLADEQFF	TGTGCCAGCAGCCTGAGACTAGCCGATGAGCAGTTCTTC
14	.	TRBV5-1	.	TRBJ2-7	CASSFGTGPYEQYF	TGCGCCAGCAGCTTCGGGACTGGGCCCTACGAGCAGTACTTC
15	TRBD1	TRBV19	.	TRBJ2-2	CASSWTGGETGELFF	TGTGCCAGTAGTTGGACAGGGGGGGAGACCGGGGAGCTGTTTTTT
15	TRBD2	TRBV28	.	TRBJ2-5	CASSLRTSAQETQYF	TGTGCCAGCAGTTTGAGGACTAGCGCACAAGAGACCCAGTACTTC
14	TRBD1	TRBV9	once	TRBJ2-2	CASSVRGLTGELFF	TGTGCCAGCAGCGTAAGGGGGCTCACCGGGGAGCTGTTTTTT
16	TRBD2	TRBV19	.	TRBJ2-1	CASRPSGGFTPNEQFF	TGTGCCAGTCGGCCTAGCGGGGGGTTTACTCCTAATGAGCAGTTCTTC
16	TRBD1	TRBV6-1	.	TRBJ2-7	CASSVYPRDRVKGEYF	TGTGCCAGCAGTGTATATCCCCGGGACAGGGTCAAAGGGGAGTACTTC
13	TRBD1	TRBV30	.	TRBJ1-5	CARTGGLNQPQHF	TGTGCCCGTACAGGGGGTTTAAATCAGCCCCAGCATTTT
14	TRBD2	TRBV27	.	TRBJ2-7	CASNPSGRGHEQYF	TGTGCCAGCAACCCTAGCGGGAGGGGACACGAGCAGTACTTC
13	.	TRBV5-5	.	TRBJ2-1	CASSFRGYNEQFF	TGTGCCAGCAGCTTTAGGGGGTACAATGAGCAGTTCTTC
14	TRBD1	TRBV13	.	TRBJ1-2	CASSITGGRGGYTF	TGTGCCAGCAGCATCACAGGGGGCAGAGGTGGCTACACCTTC
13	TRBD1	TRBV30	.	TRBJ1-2	CAWSGGTGGNYTF	TGTGCCTGGAGCGGGGGGACAGGGGGAAACTACACCTTC
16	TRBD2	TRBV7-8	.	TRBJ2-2	CASSPWTSGITGELFF	TGTGCCAGCAGCCCGTGGACTAGCGGGATTACCGGGGAGCTGTTTTTT